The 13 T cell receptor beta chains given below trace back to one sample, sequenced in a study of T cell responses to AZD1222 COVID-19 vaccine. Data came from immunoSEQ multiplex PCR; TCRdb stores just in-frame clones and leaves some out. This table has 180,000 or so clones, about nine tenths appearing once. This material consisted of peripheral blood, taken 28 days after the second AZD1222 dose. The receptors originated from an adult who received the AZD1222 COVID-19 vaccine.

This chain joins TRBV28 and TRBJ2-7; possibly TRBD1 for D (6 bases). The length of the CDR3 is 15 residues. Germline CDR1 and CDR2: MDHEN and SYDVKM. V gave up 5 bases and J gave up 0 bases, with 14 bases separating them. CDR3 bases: TGTGCCAGCAGTACGTATACAGGGAACTCCTACGAGCAGTACTTC. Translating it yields CASSTYTGNSYEQYF.

The CDR3 loop is CASSLSRWAYSLGNTGELFF. In DNA, the CDR3 is TGTGCCAGCAGTCTCTCTCGGTGGGCCTACAGCCTCGGGAACACCGGGGAGCTGTTTTTT. The rearrangement joins TRBV28 to TRBJ2-2; the D is unclear. This CDR3 has 20 amino acids. Germline V gene sequence: CDR1 MDHEN, CDR2 SYDVKM. The V and J ends lost 5 bases and 1 base respectively, with 26 bases between them. The whole variable domain, remainder taken from reference TRBV28 and TRBJ2-2, is DVKVTQSSRYLVKRTGEKVFLECVQDMDHENMFWYRQDPGLGLRLIYFSYDVKMKEKGDIPEGYSVSREKKERFSLILESASTNQTSMYLCASSLSRWAYSLGNTGELFFGEGSRLTVL.

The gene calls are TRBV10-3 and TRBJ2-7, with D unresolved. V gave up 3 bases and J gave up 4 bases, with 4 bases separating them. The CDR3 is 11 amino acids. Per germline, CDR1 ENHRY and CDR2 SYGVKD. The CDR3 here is CAISDGYEQYF. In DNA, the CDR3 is TGTGCCATCAGTGACGGGTACGAGCAGTACTTC.

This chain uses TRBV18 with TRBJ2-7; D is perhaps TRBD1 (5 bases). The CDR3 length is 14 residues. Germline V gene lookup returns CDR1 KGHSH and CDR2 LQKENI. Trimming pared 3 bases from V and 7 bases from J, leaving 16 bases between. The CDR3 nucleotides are TGTGCCAGCTCACCTTTCGACAGCTTAGAAGAGCAGTACTTC. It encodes CASSPFDSLEEQYF.

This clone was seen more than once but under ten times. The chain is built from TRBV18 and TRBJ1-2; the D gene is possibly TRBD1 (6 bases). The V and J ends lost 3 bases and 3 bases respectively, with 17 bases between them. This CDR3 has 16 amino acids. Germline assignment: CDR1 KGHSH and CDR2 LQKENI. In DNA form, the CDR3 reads TGTGCCAGCTCACCCTCTTCTAGCAGGGGTGACTATGGCTACACCTTC. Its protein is CASSPSSSRGDYGYTF.

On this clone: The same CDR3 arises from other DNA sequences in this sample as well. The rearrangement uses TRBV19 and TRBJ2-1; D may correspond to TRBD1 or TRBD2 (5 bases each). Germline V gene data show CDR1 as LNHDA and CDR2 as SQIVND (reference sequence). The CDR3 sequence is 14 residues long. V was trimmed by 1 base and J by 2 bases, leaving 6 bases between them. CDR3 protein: CASSIGGPYNEQFF. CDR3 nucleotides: TGTGCCAGTAGTATAGGGGGACCCTACAATGAGCAGTTCTTC.

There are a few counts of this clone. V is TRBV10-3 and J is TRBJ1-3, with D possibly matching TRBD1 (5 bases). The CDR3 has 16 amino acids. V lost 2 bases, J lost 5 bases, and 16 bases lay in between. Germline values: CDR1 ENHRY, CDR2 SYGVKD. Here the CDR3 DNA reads TGTGCCATCAGTGAGAGTGGGGCGCCTAACCGAAACACCATATATTTT. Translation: CAISESGAPNRNTIYF.

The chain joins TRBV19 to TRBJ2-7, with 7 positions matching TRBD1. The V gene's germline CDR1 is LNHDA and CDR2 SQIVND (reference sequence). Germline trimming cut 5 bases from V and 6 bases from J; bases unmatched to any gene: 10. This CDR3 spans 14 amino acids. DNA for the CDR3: TGTGCCAGTAGTTTAAAACAGGGGAAAGGCGAGCAGTACTTC. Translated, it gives CASSLKQGKGEQYF.

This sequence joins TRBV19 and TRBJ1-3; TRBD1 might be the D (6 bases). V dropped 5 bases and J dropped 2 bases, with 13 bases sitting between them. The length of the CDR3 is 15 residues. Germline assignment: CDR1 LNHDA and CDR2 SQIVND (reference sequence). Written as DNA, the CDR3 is TGTGCCAGTAGTGAGGGGACACAAGCTGGAAACACCATATATTTT. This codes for CASSEGTQAGNTIYF.

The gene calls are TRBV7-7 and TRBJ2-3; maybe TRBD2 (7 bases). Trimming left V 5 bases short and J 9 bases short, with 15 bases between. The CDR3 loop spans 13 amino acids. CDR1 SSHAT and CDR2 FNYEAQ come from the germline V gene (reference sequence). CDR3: CASSEGGGLTQYF. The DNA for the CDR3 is TGTGCCAGCAGCGAAGGGGGGGGACTAACGCAGTATTTT.

The CDR3 coding sequence is TGCAGTGCCTGGCAGGGTGATCTCTACACCTTC. Amino acids: CSAWQGDLYTF. The rearrangement joins TRBV20-1 to TRBJ1-2, with D possibly being TRBD1 (5 bases). V dropped 6 bases and J dropped 10 bases, with 15 bases sitting between them. CDR1 DFQATT and CDR2 SNEGSKA come from the germline V gene (reference sequence). This CDR3 region has 11 residues.

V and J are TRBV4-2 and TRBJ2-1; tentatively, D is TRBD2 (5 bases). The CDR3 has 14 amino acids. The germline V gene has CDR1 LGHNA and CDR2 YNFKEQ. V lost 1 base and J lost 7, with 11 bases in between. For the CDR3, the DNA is TGTGCCAGCAGCCAAGTCCTAGCTAGGAATGAGCAGTTCTTC. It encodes CASSQVLARNEQFF.

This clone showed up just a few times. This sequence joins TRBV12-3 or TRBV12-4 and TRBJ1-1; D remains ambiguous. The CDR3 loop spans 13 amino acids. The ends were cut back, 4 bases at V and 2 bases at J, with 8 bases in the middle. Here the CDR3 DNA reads TGTGCCAGCAGTTCCTACGGAAACACTGAAGCTTTCTTT. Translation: CASSSYGNTEAFF.